This passage covers 5 T cell receptor beta chains from one sample sequenced in a study of blood T cell repertoires in COVID-19. Profiled with immunoSEQ multiplex PCR; TCRdb holds only in-frame clones, not every one. The repertoire has 250,000 to 350,000 clones, around 90% of them found once; the top ten carry about 2.3%. The sequenced material came from peripheral blood. Receptors were obtained from a man between 18 and 35 years old with active or convalescent COVID-19.

In this sample, this clone turned up once. The V and J genes are TRBV12-5 and TRBJ2-3, with TRBD2 matching over 10 bases. V shed 3 bases, J shed 6 bases, and the junction held 15 bases outside the gene matches. CDR1 is LGHNT and CDR2 is FRNRAP in the germline V gene. The CDR3 has 18 amino acids. CDR3 nucleotide sequence: TGTGCTAGTGGTTTACCCCAGGTAGCGGGGGGCGTCGGTGATACGCAGTATTTT. This codes for CASGLPQVAGGVGDTQYF.

The gene calls are TRBV7-9 and TRBJ2-7; 8 nucleotides match TRBD2. With V trimmed by 5 bases and J by 1 base, 10 bases remained unmatched. This CDR3 spans 16 amino acids. CDR1 and CDR2 from the germline V gene are SEHNR and FQNEAQ (reference sequence). The CDR3: CASSSWRGAQSYEQYF. The CDR3 DNA reads as TGTGCCAGCAGCAGCTGGCGGGGGGCCCAATCCTACGAGCAGTACTTC.

This chain uses TRBV10-2 with TRBJ1-2; 10 nucleotides match TRBD1. CDR3 length: 14 residues. In germline, CDR1 is WSHSY, CDR2 SAAADI. With 8 bases clipped from V and 0 bases from J, the junction kept 3 bases outside the gene matches. CDR3 amino acids: CASSGQGANYGYTF. The CDR3 DNA reads TGCGCCAGCTCCGGACAGGGGGCTAACTATGGCTACACCTTC.

About this clone itself: The sample holds other DNA sequences that translate to the same CDR3. V is TRBV4-3 and J is TRBJ1-2; D call uncertain. CDR1 and CDR2 (germline): LGHNA, YSLEER. This CDR3 is 15 amino acids long. The V and J ends lost 1 base and 2 bases respectively, with 11 bases between them. This CDR3 reads CASSQGLGQNYGYTF. The CDR3 DNA sequence: TGCGCCAGCAGCCAAGGACTAGGGCAGAACTATGGCTACACCTTC.

The rearrangement uses TRBV29-1 and TRBJ1-1; the D is unclear. V lost 4 bases to trimming and J lost 5 bases, with 8 bases between them. CDR1 is SQVTM, CDR2 ANQGSEA, per germline. The CDR3 spans 11 residues. CDR3 bases: TGCAGCGTTGGAGACGGGACTGAAGCTTTCTTT. This sequence encodes CSVGDGTEAFF.